One sample yielded the 6 T cell receptor beta chains listed below, sequenced in a study of blood T cell repertoires in COVID-19. Generated by immunoSEQ multiplex PCR, the TCRdb table keeps only in-frame clones and is missing some. Counted here are under 300,000 clones, 88% occurring once; the ten biggest clones make up 0.95% to 1%. Sequencing used peripheral blood. These receptors were collected from a woman in her thirties or forties who had recovered from COVID-19.

This chain connects TRBV30 to TRBJ2-4; tentatively, D is TRBD2 (6 bases). With 3 bases removed from V and 9 bases from J, the gap between germline ends came to 12 bases. CDR1 and CDR2 (germline): GTSNPN, SVGIG (reference sequence). The CDR3 consists of 12 residues. The CDR3: CAWSPPGGIQYF. The CDR3 nucleotides read TGTGCCTGGAGCCCCCCCGGGGGCATTCAGTACTTC.

J is TRBJ1-2 and V is TRBV3-1 (or the pseudogene TRBV3-2); TRBD1 might be the D (6 bases). This CDR3 contains 17 residues. Germline V gene sequence: CDR1 LGHDT, CDR2 YNNKEL (reference sequence). V lost 0 bases and J lost 4, with 18 bases in between. The CDR3 nucleotides are TGTGCCAGCAGCCAAGAAGGGGGGGCCGTGGGTCTCTATGGCTACACCTTC. Translating gives CASSQEGGAVGLYGYTF.

This clone was seen a single time. The rearrangement uses TRBV5-1 and TRBJ1-1; TRBD1 agrees at 8 bases. This CDR3 contains 14 residues. CDR1 SGHRS and CDR2 YFSETQ come from the germline V gene. Germline trimming cut 4 bases from V and 4 bases from J; bases unmatched to any gene: 6. The CDR3 DNA is TGCGCCAGCAGCGCGGACAGGGTGGGCACTGAAGCTTTCTTT. The encoded protein is CASSADRVGTEAFF.

V is TRBV4-2 and J is TRBJ2-2; perhaps TRBD2 as D (6 bases). The CDR3 is made up of 15 amino acids. V was trimmed by 3 bases and J by 5 bases, leaving 13 bases between them. Germline V gene data show CDR1 as LGHNA and CDR2 as YNFKEQ. This CDR3 is CASSQGDFGTGELFF. The CDR3 DNA follows: TGTGCCAGCAGCCAGGGGGACTTCGGGACCGGGGAGCTGTTTTTT.

CDR3 region: CASSYPRGALNTEAFF. The CDR3, as DNA: TGTGCCAGCAGTTACCCCCGGGGGGCCCTGAACACTGAAGCTTTCTTT. The chain recombines TRBV6-2 or TRBV6-3 with TRBJ1-1, with D perhaps TRBD1 (6 bases). V lost 2 bases and J 0 bases, leaving 13 bases between the germline ends. The CDR3 is 16 amino acids. Germline V lookup: CDR1 MNHEY, CDR2 SVGEGT.

The chain employs TRBV28 and TRBJ1-5, with D perhaps TRBD1 (6 bases). CDR3 size: 15 residues. Deletions cut 5 bases from V and 0 bases from J, with 11 bases between. CDR1 MDHEN and CDR2 SYDVKM come from the germline V gene. The CDR3 loop is CASSLGTPSNQPQHF. The CDR3 nucleotides read TGTGCCAGCAGTCTCGGGACACCTAGCAATCAGCCCCAGCATTTT. The full variable domain, its missing parts supplied by reference TRBV28 and TRBJ1-5, is DVKVTQSSRYLVKRTGEKVFLECVQDMDHENMFWYRQDPGLGLRLIYFSYDVKMKEKGDIPEGYSVSREKKERFSLILESASTNQTSMYLCASSLGTPSNQPQHFGDGTRLSIL.